The TCR beta chain under discussion was sequenced for a study of blood T cell repertoires in COVID-19. On the study more broadly: Some COVID-19 samples were acute and others convalescent; all came from the United States, Italy and Spain. Nucleic acid was either cDNA or gDNA, and it came from T cells, B-cell-depleted T cells, or PBMCs.

The CDR3 contains 17 residues. Germline assignment: CDR1 SNHLY and CDR2 FYNNEI. After removal of 3 bases from V and 4 bases from J, the junction contained 10 bases not matched to a gene. In the authors' methods: By means of reference gene primer amplification, nucleated cell counts were estimated. Here immunoSEQ multiplex PCR was the method, and the copy in TCRdb shows in-frame clones only, minus some. V, J and clone size were drawn from that table, and D and trimming were deduced from the DNA. Of approximately 180,000 clones listed, approximately 85% are singletons. The chain uses TRBV2 and TRBJ2-5; 11 bases agree with TRBD2. The sequenced sample was peripheral blood. The sequence derives from a man in his 60s with acute or convalescent COVID-19. The CDR3 bases are TGTGCCAGCAGTGACCCCATTAGCGGGAGGGCCTTAGAGACCCAGTACTTC. This translates into CASSDPISGRALETQYF.